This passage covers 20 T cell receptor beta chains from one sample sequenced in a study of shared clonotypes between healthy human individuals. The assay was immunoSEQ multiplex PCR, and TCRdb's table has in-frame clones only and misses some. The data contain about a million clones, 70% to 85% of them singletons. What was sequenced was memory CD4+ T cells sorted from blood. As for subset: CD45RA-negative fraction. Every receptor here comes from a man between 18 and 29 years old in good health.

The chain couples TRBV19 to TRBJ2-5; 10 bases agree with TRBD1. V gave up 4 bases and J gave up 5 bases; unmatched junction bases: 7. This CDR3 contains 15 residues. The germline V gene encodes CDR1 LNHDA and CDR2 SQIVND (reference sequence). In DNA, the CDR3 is TGTGCCAGTAGTACTATGACAGGGGGCGGGGAGACCCAGTACTTC. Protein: CASSTMTGGGETQYF.

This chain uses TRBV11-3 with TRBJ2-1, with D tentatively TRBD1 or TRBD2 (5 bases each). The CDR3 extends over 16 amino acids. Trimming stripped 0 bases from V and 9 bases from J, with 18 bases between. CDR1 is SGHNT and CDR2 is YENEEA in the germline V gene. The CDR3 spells CASSLDGGLGVGEQFF. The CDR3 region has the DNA TGTGCCAGCAGCTTAGATGGGGGTCTGGGAGTGGGTGAGCAGTTCTTC. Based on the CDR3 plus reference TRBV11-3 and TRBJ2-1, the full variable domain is EAGVVQSPRYKIIEKKQPVAFWCNPISGHNTLYWYLQNLGQGPELLIRYENEEAVDDSQLPKDRFSAERLKGVDSTLKIQPAELGDSAVYLCASSLDGGLGVGEQFFGPGTRLTVL.

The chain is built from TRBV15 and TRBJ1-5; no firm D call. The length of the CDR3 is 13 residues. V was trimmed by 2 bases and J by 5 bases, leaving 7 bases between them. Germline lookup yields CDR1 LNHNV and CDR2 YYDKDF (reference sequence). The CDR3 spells CATSRPSDQPQHF. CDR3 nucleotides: TGTGCCACCAGCAGACCGTCTGATCAGCCCCAGCATTTT.

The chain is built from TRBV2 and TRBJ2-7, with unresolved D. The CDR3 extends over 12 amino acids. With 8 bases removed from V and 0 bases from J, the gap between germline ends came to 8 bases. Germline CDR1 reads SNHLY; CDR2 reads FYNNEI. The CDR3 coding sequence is TGTGCCAGCGGTGGGCACTCCTACGAGCAGTACTTC. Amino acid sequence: CASGGHSYEQYF.

CDR3 sequence (DNA): TGTGCCAGCAGCGTAGACCGGGGGGTTTACAATGAGCAGTTCTTC. It translates to CASSVDRGVYNEQFF. This chain uses TRBV9 with TRBJ2-1, with 7 bases identical to TRBD2. The CDR3 is 15 amino acids. V was clipped by 0 bases and J by 4 bases; unmatched bases: 4. Germline V CDR1 and CDR2: SGDLS, YYNGEE.

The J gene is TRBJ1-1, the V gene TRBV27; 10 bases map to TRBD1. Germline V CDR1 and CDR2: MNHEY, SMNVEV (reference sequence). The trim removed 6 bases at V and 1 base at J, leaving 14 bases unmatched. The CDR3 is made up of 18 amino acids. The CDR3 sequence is CASSLNRGTGASNTEAFF. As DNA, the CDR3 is TGTGCCAGCAGCCTAAACCGGGGGACAGGGGCGTCGAACACTGAAGCTTTCTTT.

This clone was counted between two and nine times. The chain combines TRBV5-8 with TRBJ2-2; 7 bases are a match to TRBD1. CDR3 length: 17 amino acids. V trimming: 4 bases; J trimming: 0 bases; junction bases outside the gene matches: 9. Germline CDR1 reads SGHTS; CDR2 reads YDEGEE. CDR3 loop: CASSNNRGKANTGELFF. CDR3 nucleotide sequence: TGTGCCAGCAGCAACAACAGGGGAAAAGCGAACACCGGGGAGCTGTTTTTT.

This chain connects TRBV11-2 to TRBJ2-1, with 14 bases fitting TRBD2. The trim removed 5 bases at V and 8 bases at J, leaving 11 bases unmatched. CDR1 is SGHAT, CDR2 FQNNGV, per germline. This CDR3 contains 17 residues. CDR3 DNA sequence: TGTGCCAGCAGCCCATTACGACTAGCGGGGGGGATTGATGAGCAGTTCTTC. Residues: CASSPLRLAGGIDEQFF.

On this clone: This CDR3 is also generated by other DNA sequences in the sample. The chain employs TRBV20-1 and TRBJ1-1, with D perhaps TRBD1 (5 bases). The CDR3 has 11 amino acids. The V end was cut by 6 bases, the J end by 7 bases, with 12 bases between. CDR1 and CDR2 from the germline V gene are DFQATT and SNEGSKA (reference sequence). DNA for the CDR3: TGCAGTGCCTCCCGGGGGTTTGAAGCTTTCTTT. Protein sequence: CSASRGFEAFF.

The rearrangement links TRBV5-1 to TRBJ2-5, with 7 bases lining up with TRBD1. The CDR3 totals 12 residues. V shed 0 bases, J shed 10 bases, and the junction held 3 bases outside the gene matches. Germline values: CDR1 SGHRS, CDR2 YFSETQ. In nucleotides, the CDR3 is TGCGCCAGCAGCTTGGCCGGGACAGTCCAGTACTTC. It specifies CASSLAGTVQYF.

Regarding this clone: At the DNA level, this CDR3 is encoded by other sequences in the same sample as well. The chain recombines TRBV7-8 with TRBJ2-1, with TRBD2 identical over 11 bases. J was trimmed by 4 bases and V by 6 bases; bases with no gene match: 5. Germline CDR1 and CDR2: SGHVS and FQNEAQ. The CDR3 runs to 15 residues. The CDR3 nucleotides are TGTGCCAGCAGTTCGGGGACTAGCGGATACAATGAGCAGTTCTTC. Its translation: CASSSGTSGYNEQFF.

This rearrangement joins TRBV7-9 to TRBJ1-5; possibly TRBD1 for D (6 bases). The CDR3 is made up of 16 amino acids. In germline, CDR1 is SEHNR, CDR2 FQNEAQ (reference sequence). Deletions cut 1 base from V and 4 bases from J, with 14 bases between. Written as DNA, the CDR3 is TGTGCCAGCAGCTTAGATCACCCCAGGGGTAATCAGCCCCAGCATTTT. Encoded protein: CASSLDHPRGNQPQHF.

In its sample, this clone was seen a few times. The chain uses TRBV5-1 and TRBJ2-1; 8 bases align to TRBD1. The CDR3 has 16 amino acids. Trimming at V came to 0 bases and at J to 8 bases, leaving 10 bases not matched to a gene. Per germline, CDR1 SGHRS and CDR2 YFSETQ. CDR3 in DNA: TGCGCCAGCAGCTTGGGGTCAGGGGGCCTTAAGGATGAGCAGTTCTTC. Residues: CASSLGSGGLKDEQFF.

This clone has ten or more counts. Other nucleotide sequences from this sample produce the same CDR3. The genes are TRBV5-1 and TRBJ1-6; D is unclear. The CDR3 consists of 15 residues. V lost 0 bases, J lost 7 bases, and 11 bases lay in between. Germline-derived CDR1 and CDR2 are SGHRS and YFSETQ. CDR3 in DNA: TGCGCCAGCAGCTTGGAGGCAGGTACCAATTCACCCCTCCACTTT. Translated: CASSLEAGTNSPLHF.

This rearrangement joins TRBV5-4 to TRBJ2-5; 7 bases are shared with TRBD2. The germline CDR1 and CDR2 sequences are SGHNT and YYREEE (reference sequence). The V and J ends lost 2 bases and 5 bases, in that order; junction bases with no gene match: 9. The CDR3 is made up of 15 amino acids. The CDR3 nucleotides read TGTGCCAGCAGCTTAAGCGGGGTGGTAGTGGAGACCCAGTACTTC. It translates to CASSLSGVVVETQYF. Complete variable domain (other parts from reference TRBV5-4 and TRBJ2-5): ETGVTQSPTHLIKTRGQQVTLRCSSQSGHNTVSWYQQALGQGPQFIFQYYREEENGRGNFPPRFSGLQFPNYSSELNVNALELDDSALYLCASSLSGVVVETQYFGPGTRLLVL.

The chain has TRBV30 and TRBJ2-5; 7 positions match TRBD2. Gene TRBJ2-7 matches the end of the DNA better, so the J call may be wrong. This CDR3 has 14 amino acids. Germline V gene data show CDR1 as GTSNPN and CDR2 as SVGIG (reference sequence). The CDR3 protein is CAWSRAGVPHEQYF. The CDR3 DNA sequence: TGTGCCTGGAGTCGGGCGGGAGTCCCCCACGAGCAGTACTTC.

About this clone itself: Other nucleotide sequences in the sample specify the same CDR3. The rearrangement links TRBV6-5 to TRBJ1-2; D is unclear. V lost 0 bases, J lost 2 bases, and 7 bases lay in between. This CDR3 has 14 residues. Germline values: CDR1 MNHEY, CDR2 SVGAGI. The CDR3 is CASSYSASNYGYTF. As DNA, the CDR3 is TGTGCCAGCAGTTACTCGGCCTCCAACTATGGCTACACCTTC.

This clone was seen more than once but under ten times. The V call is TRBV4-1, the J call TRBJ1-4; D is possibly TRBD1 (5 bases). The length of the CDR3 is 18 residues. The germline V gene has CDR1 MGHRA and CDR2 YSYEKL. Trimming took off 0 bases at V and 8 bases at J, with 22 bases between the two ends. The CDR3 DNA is TGCGCCAGCAGCCAAGATCTGGTTACGGGGTCCCGGGGCGAAAAACTGTTTTTT. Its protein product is CASSQDLVTGSRGEKLFF.

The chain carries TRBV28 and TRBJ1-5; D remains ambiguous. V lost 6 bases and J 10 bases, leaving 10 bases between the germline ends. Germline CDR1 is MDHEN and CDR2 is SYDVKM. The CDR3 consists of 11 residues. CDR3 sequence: CASSMGIPQHF. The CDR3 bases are TGTGCCAGCAGCATGGGAATACCCCAGCATTTT.

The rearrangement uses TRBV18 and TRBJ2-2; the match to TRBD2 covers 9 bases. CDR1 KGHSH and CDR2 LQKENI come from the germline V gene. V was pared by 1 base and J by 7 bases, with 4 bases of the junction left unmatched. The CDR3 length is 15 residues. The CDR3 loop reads CASSPQREVNGELFF. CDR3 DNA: TGTGCCAGCTCACCACAGCGGGAGGTTAACGGGGAGCTGTTTTTT.